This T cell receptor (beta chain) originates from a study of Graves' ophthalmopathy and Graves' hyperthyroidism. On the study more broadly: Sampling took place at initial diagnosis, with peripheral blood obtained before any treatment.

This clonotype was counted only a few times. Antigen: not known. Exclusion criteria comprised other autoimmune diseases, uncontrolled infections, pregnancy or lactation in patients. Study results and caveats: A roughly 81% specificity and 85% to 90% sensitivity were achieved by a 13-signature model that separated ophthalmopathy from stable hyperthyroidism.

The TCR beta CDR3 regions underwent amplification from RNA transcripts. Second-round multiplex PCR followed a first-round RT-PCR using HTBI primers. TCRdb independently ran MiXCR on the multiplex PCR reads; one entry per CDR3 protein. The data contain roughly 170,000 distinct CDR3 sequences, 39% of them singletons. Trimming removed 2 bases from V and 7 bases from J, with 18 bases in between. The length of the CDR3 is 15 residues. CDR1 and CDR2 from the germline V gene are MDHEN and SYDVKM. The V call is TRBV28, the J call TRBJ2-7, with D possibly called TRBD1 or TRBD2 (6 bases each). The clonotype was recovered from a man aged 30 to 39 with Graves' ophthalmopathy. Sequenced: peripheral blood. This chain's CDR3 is CASSLADRGLMEQYF. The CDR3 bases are TGTGCCAGCAGTTTAGCCGACCGGGGGCTTATGGAGCAGTACTTC.